Below, 14 T cell receptor beta chains from the same sample are listed, as sequenced in a study of CD8+ T cells in alopecia areata. Extraction of RNA preceded its reverse transcription into cDNA, which served as the sequencing template. The protocol was immunoSEQ multiplex PCR, while the TCRdb copy is restricted to in-frame clones and leaves out a portion. The table shows 160,000 or so clones, with less than 80% occurring only once. Sequenced here: CD8+ T cells sorted from blood, sampled at week 0. The origin of the receptors is a human donor with alopecia areata.

Worth noting for this clone: A read error may produce the germline difference seen at one junction end. The chain employs TRBV6-6 and TRBJ1-6; D is ambiguous. Germline-derived CDR1 and CDR2 are MNHNY and SVGAGI (reference sequence). The CDR3 is made up of 15 amino acids. Written as DNA, the CDR3 is TGTGCCAGCAGTTACGGGTTCTCCGATAATTCACCCCTCCACTTT. It specifies CASSYGFSDNSPLHF.

V and J are TRBV29-1 and TRBJ1-1, with D unresolved. Germline values: CDR1 SQVTM, CDR2 ANQGSEA. The CDR3 runs 10 residues. V lost 1 base and J lost 7, with 4 bases in between. In DNA form, the CDR3 reads TGCAGCGTTGAAGGGGTTGAAGCTTTCTTT. Translation gives CSVEGVEAFF.

This chain uses TRBV4-1 with TRBJ1-6, with 7 bases lining up with TRBD1. CDR1 is MGHRA, CDR2 YSYEKL, per germline. The CDR3 consists of 18 residues. J was trimmed by 0 bases and V by 4 bases; bases with no gene match: 9. The CDR3 loop reads CASSPRQGASSYNSPLHF. The DNA of the CDR3 is TGCGCCAGCAGCCCGCGACAGGGCGCAAGCTCCTATAATTCACCCCTCCACTTT.

V gene TRBV2 combines with J gene TRBJ2-7; D may be TRBD2 (6 bases). CDR3 size: 14 residues. Trimming stripped 8 bases from V and 0 bases from J, with 14 bases between. Germline V gene lookup returns CDR1 SNHLY and CDR2 FYNNEI. The CDR3 region is CASLSGGISYEQYF. In DNA form, the CDR3 reads TGTGCCAGCCTTTCCGGGGGTATCTCCTACGAGCAGTACTTC.

This clone was observed a few times. Within the sample, other DNA sequences also encode this same CDR3. The V call is TRBV7-9, the J call TRBJ1-1; D is unclear. V was trimmed by 1 base and J by 4 bases, leaving 1 base between them. This CDR3 has 11 amino acids. Germline V CDR1 and CDR2: SEHNR, FQNEAQ (reference sequence). Here the CDR3 reads CASSLGTEAFF. CDR3 bases: TGTGCCAGCAGCTTAGGCACTGAAGCTTTCTTT.

The V call is TRBV14, the J call TRBJ2-7; D is perhaps TRBD1 or TRBD2 (5 bases each). V lost 4 bases to trimming and J lost 2 bases, with 18 bases between them. The CDR3 extends over 16 amino acids. Germline V CDR1 and CDR2: SGHDN, FVKESK. The CDR3 spells CASSLWDVADPYEQYF. The DNA of the CDR3 is TGTGCCAGCAGCCTTTGGGACGTGGCAGATCCCTACGAGCAGTACTTC.

This rearrangement joins TRBV5-6 to TRBJ2-2; the match to TRBD2 covers 9 bases. The V and J ends lost 4 bases and 9 bases, in that order; junction bases with no gene match: 7. In germline, CDR1 is SGHDT, CDR2 YYEEEE. The CDR3 is made up of 14 amino acids. The CDR3: CASSLAGFDRELFF. The CDR3 nucleotides read TGTGCCAGCAGCCTAGCGGGGTTCGACCGGGAGCTGTTTTTT.

The chain recombines TRBV29-1 with TRBJ2-1; 9 bases map to TRBD2. The ends lost 4 bases at V and 1 base at J; junction bases unmatched: 8. The CDR3 covers 16 residues. Germline V gene data show CDR1 as SQVTM and CDR2 as ANQGSEA. Here the CDR3 reads CSVGGFLAGSYNEQFF. Here the CDR3 DNA reads TGCAGCGTTGGGGGGTTCCTAGCGGGGTCCTACAATGAGCAGTTCTTC.

The CDR3 protein is CASSTRGGTGELFF. The CDR3 DNA reads as TGCGCCAGCTCGACCCGGGGGGGCACCGGGGAGCTGTTTTTT. The gene calls are TRBV5-1 and TRBJ2-2, with 8 nucleotides matching TRBD2. The CDR3 runs to 14 residues. Germline CDR1 is SGHRS and CDR2 is YFSETQ. Trimming cost V 7 bases and J 4 bases; bases outside gene matches: 6.

V is TRBV29-1 and J is TRBJ2-1, with 7 bases matching TRBD1. The V gene end was trimmed by 7 bases and the J gene end by 3 bases; junction bases not matched to a gene: 9. CDR1 is SQVTM, CDR2 ANQGSEA, per germline. The CDR3 consists of 14 residues. CDR3 amino acids: CSALGTAYYNEQFF. The CDR3 DNA reads as TGCAGCGCCCTCGGGACAGCCTACTACAATGAGCAGTTCTTC.

The gene calls are TRBV5-6 and TRBJ2-2; TRBD2 aligns across 9 bases. V trimming: 2 bases; J trimming: 5 bases; junction bases outside the gene matches: 4. This CDR3 has 15 residues. Germline V lookup: CDR1 SGHDT, CDR2 YYEEEE. The CDR3 DNA reads as TGTGCCAGCAGCTTACGGCTAGCGGGAACCGGGGAGCTGTTTTTT. It yields the protein CASSLRLAGTGELFF. The whole variable domain, remainder taken from reference TRBV5-6 and TRBJ2-2, is DAGVTQSPTHLIKTRGQQVTLRCSPKSGHDTVSWYQQALGQGPQFIFQYYEEEERQRGNFPDRFSGHQFPNYSSELNVNALLLGDSALYLCASSLRLAGTGELFFGEGSRLTVL.

This clone was seen once. The chain links TRBV28 to TRBJ1-5, with D tentatively TRBD1 (5 bases). The V end lost 6 bases, the J end lost 4 bases, and 7 bases lay between the germline ends. Germline lookup yields CDR1 MDHEN and CDR2 SYDVKM. The CDR3 sequence is 12 residues long. As DNA, the CDR3 is TGTGCCAGCAGGGGGGGAAATCAGCCCCAGCATTTT. Protein sequence: CASRGGNQPQHF.

This chain links TRBV5-1 with TRBJ2-1; TRBD2 matches 10 bases. Germline V gene lookup returns CDR1 SGHRS and CDR2 YFSETQ. V was pared by 0 bases and J by 1 base, with 1 base of the junction left unmatched. This CDR3 has 16 amino acids. The CDR3 sequence: CASSLVAGGSYNEQFF. DNA of the CDR3: TGCGCCAGCAGCTTGGTAGCGGGGGGATCCTACAATGAGCAGTTCTTC.

CDR3 coding DNA: TGCAGCGTTGAAGAAGGGGGCGCCGAGCAGTACTTC. This encodes CSVEEGGAEQYF. This chain joins TRBV29-1 and TRBJ2-5, with TRBD1 identical over 7 bases. The assigned J gene may be wrong: the sequence end matches TRBJ2-7 better. The CDR3 loop spans 12 amino acids. Germline CDR1 reads SQVTM; CDR2 reads ANQGSEA.